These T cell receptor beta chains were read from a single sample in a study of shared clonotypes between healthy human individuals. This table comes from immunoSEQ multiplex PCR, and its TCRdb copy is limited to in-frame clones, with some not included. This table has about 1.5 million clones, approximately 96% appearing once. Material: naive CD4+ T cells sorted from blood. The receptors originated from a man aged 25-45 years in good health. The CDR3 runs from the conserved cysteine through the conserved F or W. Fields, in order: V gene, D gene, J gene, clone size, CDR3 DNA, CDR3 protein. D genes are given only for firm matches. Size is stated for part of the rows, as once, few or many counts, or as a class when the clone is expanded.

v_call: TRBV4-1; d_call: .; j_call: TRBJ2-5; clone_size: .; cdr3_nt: TGCGCCAGCAGCCAAGCAGGGGATAATTCGGAGACCCAGTACTTC; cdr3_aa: CASSQAGDNSETQYF
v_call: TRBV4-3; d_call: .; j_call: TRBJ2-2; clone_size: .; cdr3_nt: TGCGCCAGCAGCCAAGCGGCACAGACTAACACCGGGGAGCTGTTTTTT; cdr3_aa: CASSQAAQTNTGELFF
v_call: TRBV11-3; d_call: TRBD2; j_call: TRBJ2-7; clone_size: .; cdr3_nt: TGTGCCAGCAGCTTAGAAGCGGGAGGGCTGAACGAGCAGTACTTC; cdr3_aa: CASSLEAGGLNEQYF
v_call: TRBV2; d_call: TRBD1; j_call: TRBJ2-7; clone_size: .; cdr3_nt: TGTGCCAGCAGTTTACAGGGGACCTCCTACGAGCAGTACTTC; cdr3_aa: CASSLQGTSYEQYF
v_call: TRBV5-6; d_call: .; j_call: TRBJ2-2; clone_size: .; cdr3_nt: TGTGCCAGCAGCCTCGTCGTTTCCGGGGAGCTGTTTTTT; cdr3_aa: CASSLVVSGELFF
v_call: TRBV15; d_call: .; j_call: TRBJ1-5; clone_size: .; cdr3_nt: TGTGCCACAAGCAGGGTAACTAGCAATCAGCCCCAGCATTTT; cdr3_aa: CATSRVTSNQPQHF
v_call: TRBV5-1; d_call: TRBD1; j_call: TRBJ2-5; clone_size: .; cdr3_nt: TGCGCCAGCAGGACAGGGGCGAGAGAGACCCAGTACTTC; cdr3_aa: CASRTGARETQYF
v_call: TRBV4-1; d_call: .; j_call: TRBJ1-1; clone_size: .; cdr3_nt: TGCGCCAGCAGCCAAGTTATGGTTTTCCCTGAAGCTTTCTTT; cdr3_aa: CASSQVMVFPEAFF
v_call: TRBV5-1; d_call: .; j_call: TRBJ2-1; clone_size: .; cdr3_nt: TGCGCCAGCAGCTTAGGAACTAACAATGAGCAGTTCTTC; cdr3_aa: CASSLGTNNEQFF
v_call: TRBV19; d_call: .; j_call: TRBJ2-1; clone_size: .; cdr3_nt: TGTGCCAGTAGTAGCCCCCGCCCGGGCAATGAGCAGTTCTTC; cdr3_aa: CASSSPRPGNEQFF
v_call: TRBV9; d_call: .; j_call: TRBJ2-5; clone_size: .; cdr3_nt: TGTGCCAGCAGCGTAGCAGGGACACCCAAAGAGACCCAGTACTTC; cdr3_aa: CASSVAGTPKETQYF
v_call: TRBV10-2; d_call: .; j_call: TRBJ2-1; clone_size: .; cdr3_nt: TGCGCCAGCAGTGAGTTTGCCCGGAGCTCCTACAATGAGCAGTTCTTC; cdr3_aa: CASSEFARSSYNEQFF
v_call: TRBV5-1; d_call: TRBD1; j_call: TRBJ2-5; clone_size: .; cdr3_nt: TGCGCCAGCAGCTTAGTCAAGGGGACAGGGGAAGAGACCCAGTACTTC; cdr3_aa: CASSLVKGTGEETQYF
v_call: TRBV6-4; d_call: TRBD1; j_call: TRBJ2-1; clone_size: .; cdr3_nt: TGTGCCACCGGATCGGACAGGGCCAATGAGCAGTTCTTC; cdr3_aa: CATGSDRANEQFF
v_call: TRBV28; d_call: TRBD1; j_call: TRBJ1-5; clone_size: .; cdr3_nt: TGTGCCAGCAGTACGACAGGGGAGTGGGGACAGCCCCAGCATTTT; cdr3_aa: CASSTTGEWGQPQHF
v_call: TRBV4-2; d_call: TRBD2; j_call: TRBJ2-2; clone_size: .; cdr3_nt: TGTGCCAGCAGCCCGGGGACTAGCGTAGGGGAGCTGTTTTTT; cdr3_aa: CASSPGTSVGELFF
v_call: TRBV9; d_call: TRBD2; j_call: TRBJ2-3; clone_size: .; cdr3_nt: TGTGCCAGCAGCCCCTACTGGACTAGCGGTAGCACAGATACGCAGTATTTT; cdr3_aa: CASSPYWTSGSTDTQYF
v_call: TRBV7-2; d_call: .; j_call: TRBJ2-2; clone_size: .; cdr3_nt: TGTGCCAGCAGCCCGCGTCGCGGACGTGGGGAGCTGTTTTTT; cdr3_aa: CASSPRRGRGELFF
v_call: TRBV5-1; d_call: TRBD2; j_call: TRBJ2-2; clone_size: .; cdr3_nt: TGCGCCAGCAGCTTGGCAGCGGGAGCTGGGACCGGGGAGCTGTTTTTT; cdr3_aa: CASSLAAGAGTGELFF
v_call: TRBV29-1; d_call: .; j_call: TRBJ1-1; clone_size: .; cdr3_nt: TGCAGCGTTGAACGAGACCTCAGTTGGACTGAAGCTTTCTTT; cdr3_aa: CSVERDLSWTEAFF
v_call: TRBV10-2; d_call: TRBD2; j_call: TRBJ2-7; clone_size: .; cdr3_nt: TGCGCCAGCAGTGAGACCGGGACTAGAACCCGTTACGAGCAGTACTTC; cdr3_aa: CASSETGTRTRYEQYF
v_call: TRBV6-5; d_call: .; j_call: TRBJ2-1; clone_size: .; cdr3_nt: TGTGCCAGCAGTTACCTTGGGATAGGGTCCTACAATGAGCAGTTCTTC; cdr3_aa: CASSYLGIGSYNEQFF
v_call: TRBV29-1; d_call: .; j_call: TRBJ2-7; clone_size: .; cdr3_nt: TGCAGCGTACAGGACCCTTTCTCCTACGAGCAGTACTTC; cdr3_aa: CSVQDPFSYEQYF
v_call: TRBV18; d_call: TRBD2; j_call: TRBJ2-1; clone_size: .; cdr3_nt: TGTGCCAGCTCACCACTGACTAGCGGGATGGAGCAGTTCTTC; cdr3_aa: CASSPLTSGMEQFF
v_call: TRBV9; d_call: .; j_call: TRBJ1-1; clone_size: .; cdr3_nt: TGTGCCAGCAGCGTAGTAGCGGGAACAAGAGGGACTGAAGCTTTCTTT; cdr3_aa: CASSVVAGTRGTEAFF
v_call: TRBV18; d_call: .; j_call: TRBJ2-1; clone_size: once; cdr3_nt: TGTGCCAGCTCCCCTGGGAGTGCTCCGGAATACAATGAGCAGTTCTTC; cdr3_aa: CASSPGSAPEYNEQFF